Only one count was recorded for the clone carrying this T cell receptor beta chain. The data are from a study of blood T cell repertoires in COVID-19. Produced via immunoSEQ multiplex PCR; TCRdb's table is partial and in-frame only. The sample has approximately 37,000 clones, approximately 91% seen once. This CDR3 region has 15 residues. Trimming shortened V by 0 bases and J by 5 bases, and 11 bases separated the two germline ends. Looked up from germline, CDR1 is SGHDT and CDR2 is YYEEEE. Sequencing was carried out using peripheral blood. This receptor was identified in a woman of 80 years or more with acute or convalescent COVID-19. This chain links TRBV5-6 with TRBJ1-4; no definite D call. CDR3 coding DNA: TGTGCCAGCAGCTTGGGGTGGGCCCTAAATGAAAAACTGTTTTTT. It codes for CASSLGWALNEKLFF.